Included here is one T cell receptor (beta chain) sequence, with context. The antigen remains unidentified. The junction differs from germline at one of its ends, possibly a read error. Deep was the level at which the assay was run. In the source study's methods: Because ImmunoSEQ provided only junction sequences with no quality scores, the filtering differed. TCRdb keeps only in-frame clones here, not all; method: immunoSEQ multiplex PCR. V, J and clone size were drawn from that table, and D and trimming were deduced from the DNA. The sample carries more than 400,000 clones, over 70% recorded once. This specimen comes from a study of shared clonotypes between healthy human individuals. Study at large: Ranging from 18 to 49 in age, donors were a couple of women and three men.

Study results and limitations: Represented diversity, genetic and exposure-history alike, was limited by few donors.

CDR3 length equals 13 residues. Germline lookup yields CDR1 SGHDN and CDR2 FVKESK. V gene TRBV14 combines with J gene TRBJ1-1, with D possibly TRBD1 on 6 matching bases. The origin of this receptor is a woman in her forties in good health. Some clones in this sample may be carry-over from other donors' samples. Material for sequencing was PBMCs. The DNA of the CDR3 is TGTGCCAGCAGCCAAGATGTTCACAGGGCGTTGGACTTT. It specifies CASSQDVHRALDF.